Listed here are 27 T cell receptor beta chains from one sample, sequenced in a study of CD8 T cells in ankylosing spondylitis. TCRdb re-called the 5' RACE reads through MiXCR, storing one row per CDR3 protein. The table lists a few hundred thousand distinct CDR3 sequences, roughly a tenth of them singletons, with roughly 6.8% in the top ten. Specimen: blood, either unsorted or a sorted T cell fraction (not recorded which). These receptors were taken from a male donor with ankylosing spondylitis or in good health (not recorded which).

V and J are TRBV5-1 and TRBJ2-3, with TRBD1 matching over 8 bases. Trimming at V came to 4 bases and at J to 3 bases, leaving 7 bases not matched to a gene. CDR3 size: 15 residues. Germline lookup yields CDR1 SGHRS and CDR2 YFSETQ. The CDR3 coding sequence is TGCGCCAGCAGCAGCGGACAGGGAGAGACAGATACGCAGTATTTT. Encoded protein: CASSSGQGETDTQYF.

This clonotype was found many times. This chain connects TRBV20-1 to TRBJ1-1; D remains ambiguous. Trimming pared 0 bases from V and 11 bases from J, leaving 22 bases between. The CDR3 spans 15 residues. CDR1 is DFQATT, CDR2 SNEGSKA, per germline (reference sequence). CDR3 in amino acids: CSARDIKDSGTLAFF. The CDR3 DNA follows: TGCAGTGCTAGAGATATAAAGGATTCTGGAACTTTGGCTTTCTTT.

The chain recombines TRBV6-2 or TRBV6-3 with TRBJ1-5; D uncertain. Germline CDR1 reads MNHEY; CDR2 reads SVGEGT. With 0 bases removed from V and 7 bases from J, the gap between germline ends came to 10 bases. There are 14 residues in the CDR3. The CDR3 nucleotides are TGTGCCAGCAGTTACTCAAACTTAGAACAGCCCCAGCATTTT. Amino acids: CASSYSNLEQPQHF.

CDR3 bases: TGTGCCAGCAGTTCCCAGGACAGATCGGTAGGGGAGCTGTTTTTT. Protein: CASSSQDRSVGELFF. V is TRBV7-9 and J is TRBJ2-2, with a weak D call TRBD1 (6 bases). The germline gives CDR1 SEHNR, CDR2 FQNEAQ (reference sequence). The CDR3 runs to 15 residues. V was clipped by 6 bases and J by 8 bases, with 19 bases between them.

The genes are TRBV9 and TRBJ2-7, with D tentatively TRBD1 (6 bases). V was trimmed by 3 bases and J by 3 bases, leaving 13 bases between them. Looked up from germline, CDR1 is SGDLS and CDR2 is YYNGEE. The CDR3 spans 14 residues. The CDR3 nucleotides read TGTGCCAGCAGCGAGGGACATACGAACTACGAGCAGTACTTC. Encoded protein: CASSEGHTNYEQYF.

This clonotype was seen repeatedly, ten times or more. The gene calls are TRBV15 and TRBJ2-2; D is possibly TRBD2 (6 bases). This CDR3 is 14 amino acids long. The V gene's germline CDR1 is LNHNV and CDR2 YYDKDF (reference sequence). V was pared by 8 bases and J by 3 bases, with 13 bases between. In DNA, the CDR3 is TGTGCCACCCGAGGCGGGGCGGACACCGGGGAGCTGTTTTTT. Protein product: CATRGGADTGELFF.

In its sample, this clonotype was seen many times. This rearrangement joins TRBV27 to TRBJ1-4, with a weak D call TRBD1 (6 bases). The CDR3 loop spans 15 amino acids. Trimming stripped 2 bases from V and 8 bases from J, with 15 bases between. Germline loops: CDR1 MNHEY, CDR2 SMNVEV (reference sequence). DNA for the CDR3: TGTGCCAGCAGTTTAAGCAGGGGCGGTTCCGAAAAACTGTTTTTT. This codes for CASSLSRGGSEKLFF.

There are a few counts of this clonotype. The J gene is TRBJ1-5, the V gene TRBV3-1, with TRBD1 as a possible D gene (6 bases). The V gene's germline CDR1 is LGHDT and CDR2 YNNKEL (reference sequence). V lost 3 bases and J lost 2, with 20 bases in between. The CDR3 spans 18 residues. CDR3 sequence reads: CASSQGDGGLVGNQPQHF. CDR3 nucleotides: TGTGCCAGCAGCCAGGGGGACGGGGGGCTAGTCGGCAATCAGCCCCAGCATTTT.

V is TRBV11-2 and J is TRBJ2-1, with 7 positions matching TRBD1. The CDR3 loop spans 14 amino acids. V trimming: 5 bases; J trimming: 5 bases; junction bases outside the gene matches: 6. Germline CDR1 reads SGHAT; CDR2 reads FQNNGV. The CDR3 DNA reads TGTGCCAGCAGCGGGACAGCCTACCACAATGAGCAGTTCTTC. Its protein is CASSGTAYHNEQFF.

This clonotype came up many times. The rearrangement uses TRBV6-5 and TRBJ2-2; D is uncertain. The CDR3 totals 14 residues. Germline-derived CDR1 and CDR2 are MNHEY and SVGAGI. The V end lost 1 base, the J end lost 0 bases, and 3 bases lay between the germline ends. The CDR3 region is CASSYLANTGELFF. In nucleotides, the CDR3 is TGTGCCAGCAGTTACTTAGCGAACACCGGGGAGCTGTTTTTT.

This clonotype has more than one count but fewer than ten. The gene calls are TRBV5-1 and TRBJ2-3; D not resolved. Trimming took 2 bases from V and 5 from J, leaving 12 bases between them. This CDR3 region has 14 residues. Germline CDR1 is SGHRS and CDR2 is YFSETQ. The CDR3 DNA follows: TGCGCCAGCAGCTTCCGTCTAGATGAAGATACGCAGTATTTT. Translation gives CASSFRLDEDTQYF.

The chain is built from TRBV29-1 and TRBJ1-1; the D gene is possibly TRBD1 (5 bases). There are 12 residues in the CDR3. Germline V CDR1 and CDR2: SQVTM, ANQGSEA. Trimming left V 2 bases short and J 5 bases short, with 9 bases between. DNA for the CDR3: TGCAGCGTTGAATGGGGGGGGACTGAAGCTTTCTTT. It encodes CSVEWGGTEAFF.

In its sample, this clonotype was seen many times. The V gene is TRBV5-1, the J gene TRBJ2-7; 8 nucleotides agree with TRBD1. Germline lookup yields CDR1 SGHRS and CDR2 YFSETQ. With V trimmed by 4 bases and J by 1 base, 4 bases remained unmatched. The CDR3 sequence is 14 residues long. DNA of the CDR3: TGCGCCAGCAGCATACGACAGGGGTCCTACGAGCAGTACTTC. This sequence encodes CASSIRQGSYEQYF.

This clonotype was counted ten times or more. The chain combines TRBV7-6 with TRBJ2-1; TRBD2 matches at 9 bases. Unmatched junction bases numbered 11, after V lost 6 bases and J lost 8 bases. The CDR3 is 15 residues long. Germline V lookup: CDR1 SGHVS, CDR2 FNYEAQ. CDR3 DNA sequence: TGTGCCAGCAGTTCTCTTAGCGGGAGATTACATGAGCAGTTCTTC. This sequence encodes CASSSLSGRLHEQFF.

At least ten counts were recorded for this clonotype. The gene calls are TRBV5-1 and TRBJ2-1; 11 bases fit TRBD2. Looked up from germline, CDR1 is SGHRS and CDR2 is YFSETQ. This CDR3 has 14 amino acids. The V gene end was trimmed by 0 bases and the J gene end by 11 bases; junction bases not matched to a gene: 4. CDR3 in amino acids: CASSLAATSGKQFF. Here the CDR3 DNA reads TGCGCCAGCAGCTTGGCCGCGACTAGCGGGAAGCAGTTCTTC.

This clonotype was seen repeatedly, ten times or more. V is TRBV27 and J is TRBJ1-6, with a tentative D call TRBD1 (5 bases). The CDR3 extends over 14 amino acids. V was shortened by 3 bases and J by 9 bases, with 12 bases between the two germline ends. Germline V CDR1 and CDR2: MNHEY, SMNVEV (reference sequence). This CDR3 is CASSFLGRGSPLHF. CDR3 sequence (DNA): TGTGCCAGCAGTTTTCTCGGTAGGGGTTCACCCCTCCACTTT.

This clonotype was seen more than once but under ten times. The V and J genes are TRBV28 and TRBJ2-3, with D hard to call. Trimming removed 7 bases at V and 4 bases at J, with 9 bases between. The V gene's germline CDR1 is MDHEN and CDR2 SYDVKM. The CDR3 contains 12 residues. CDR3 DNA: TGTGCCAGCAATGGCGGCCCAGATACGCAGTATTTT. It yields the protein CASNGGPDTQYF.

This clonotype was detected ten times or more. The V call is TRBV7-3, the J call TRBJ2-1; 10 bases are shared with TRBD2. Germline CDR1 is SGHTA and CDR2 is FQGTGA. This CDR3 region has 14 residues. Trimming cost V 8 bases and J 6 bases; bases outside gene matches: 7. CDR3 region: CASSSSGGANEQFF. The CDR3 DNA follows: TGTGCCAGCTCCTCGAGCGGGGGGGCCAATGAGCAGTTCTTC.

This clonotype occurred many times. CDR3 nucleotides: TGCAGTGCTCTAGCGGGGGGGACAGATACGCAGTATTTT. It yields the protein CSALAGGTDTQYF. The chain is built from TRBV20-1 and TRBJ2-3; 12 bases agree with TRBD2. CDR3 length: 13 residues. The trim removed 5 bases at V and 3 bases at J, leaving 0 bases unmatched. CDR1 is DFQATT, CDR2 SNEGSKA, per germline (reference sequence).

Comment on this clonotype: A read error may account for a junction end that differs from germline. The genes are TRBV20-1 and TRBJ2-7; D call uncertain. CDR1 is DFQATT, CDR2 SNEGSKA, per germline (reference sequence). The CDR3 contains 12 residues. In nucleotides, the CDR3 is TGCAGTGCTAGCTCGTCTTCCTACGGGCAGTACTTC. It is translated as CSASSSSYGQYF.

A few counts support this clonotype. The rearrangement links TRBV2 to TRBJ2-3, with a tentative D call TRBD2 (5 bases). V was cut by 7 bases and J by 2 bases, with 10 bases left in between. CDR3 size: 13 residues. Looked up from germline, CDR1 is SNHLY and CDR2 is FYNNEI. The CDR3 DNA follows: TGTGCCAGCAAAGAGGGAAACACAGATACGCAGTATTTT. It is translated as CASKEGNTDTQYF.

This clonotype was found many times. This rearrangement joins TRBV7-8 to TRBJ1-5, with 10 bases identical to TRBD1. V lost 5 bases, J lost 4 bases, and 5 bases stayed unmatched. The germline gives CDR1 SGHVS, CDR2 FQNEAQ. The CDR3 sequence is 15 residues long. In DNA form, the CDR3 reads TGTGCCAGCAGCCCGGGACAGGGGCGGAATCAGCCCCAGCATTTT. It translates to CASSPGQGRNQPQHF.

The chain combines TRBV19 with TRBJ1-1; the D is unclear. V lost 9 bases, J lost 0 bases, and 17 bases lay in between. From germline, CDR1 is LNHDA and CDR2 SQIVND (reference sequence). The length of the CDR3 is 15 residues. CDR3 amino acids: CASNIMGSLNTEAFF. As DNA, the CDR3 is TGTGCCAGCAATATCATGGGCAGCCTGAACACTGAAGCTTTCTTT. The full variable domain, completed using reference TRBV19 and TRBJ1-1, is DGGITQSPKYLFRKEGQNVTLSCEQNLNHDAMYWYRQDPGQGLRLIYYSQIVNDFQKGDIAEGYSVSREKKESFPLTVTSAQKNPTAFYLCASNIMGSLNTEAFFGQGTRLTVV.

This clonotype was recorded many times. This chain uses TRBV12-3 or TRBV12-4 with TRBJ2-1, with 12 bases that match TRBD2. The CDR3 runs to 16 residues. J gave up 4 bases and V 5 bases, and 6 bases lay outside the gene matches. CDR3 DNA sequence: TGTGCCAGCAGTACCGGGACTAGCGGGCGGTACAATGAGCAGTTCTTC. Translation gives CASSTGTSGRYNEQFF.

This clonotype has ten or more counts. The rearrangement links TRBV5-1 to TRBJ2-7, with D possibly being TRBD1 (6 bases). CDR1 is SGHRS, CDR2 YFSETQ, per germline. The V and J ends lost 0 bases and 4 bases respectively, with 11 bases between them. CDR3 size: 14 residues. The chain's CDR3 is CASSLAGALYEQYF. The CDR3 nucleotides read TGCGCCAGCAGCTTGGCAGGGGCCCTATACGAGCAGTACTTC.

This clonotype was found many times. V usage is TRBV5-1 and J usage is TRBJ2-3; D is tentatively TRBD1 or TRBD2 (5 bases each). CDR1 is SGHRS, CDR2 YFSETQ, per germline. The V gene lost 3 bases and the J gene lost 2 bases, with 13 bases spanning the gap. This CDR3 contains 15 residues. The chain's CDR3 is CASSWQQGVTDTQYF. Written as DNA, the CDR3 is TGCGCCAGCAGCTGGCAGCAGGGAGTCACAGATACGCAGTATTTT.

This clonotype was observed many times. The rearrangement links TRBV29-1 to TRBJ2-1; D could derive from TRBD1 or TRBD2 (6 bases each). This CDR3 contains 12 residues. Between the trimmed V and J ends, which lost 4 bases and 9 bases, there was a span of 13 bases. CDR1 is SQVTM, CDR2 ANQGSEA, per germline. DNA for the CDR3: TGCAGCGTTGTTTCCGGGGGCAGTGAGCAGTTCTTC. Translation gives CSVVSGGSEQFF.